The clone carrying this T cell receptor beta chain was counted at least ten times. Its specificity is unknown. The data derive from a study of human T cells and chemical hapten exposure. Findings of the study overall: The study found expanded TCRs formed significantly more large CDR3 similarity clusters than controls.

Regarding time point: patch test 3, about 24 weeks after DPC sensitization. Treatment of the sample: therapeutic diphenylcyclopropenone sensitization with weekly scalp DPC. The CDR3 spans 18 residues. Trimming removed 0 bases at V and 4 bases at J, with 22 bases between. The germline V gene encodes CDR1 SGHNT and CDR2 YYREEE (reference sequence). Using its own MiXCR run on the RACE reads, TCRdb lists one record per CDR3 protein. Here the sample spans around 150,000 distinct CDR3 sequences, 25% to 35% being singletons. This chain uses TRBV5-4 with TRBJ1-2; a weak D match, TRBD1 (5 bases). Source: whole blood, taken in connection with sensitization to the hapten diphenylcyclopropenone (DPC). This TCR derives from a young woman with alopecia areata. Some clones in this sample may be carry-over from other donors' samples. The CDR3 DNA sequence: TGTGCCAGCAGCTTGGGAGGGGCTGGTCAGACGACTTCCTATGGCTACACCTTC. It encodes CASSLGGAGQTTSYGYTF.